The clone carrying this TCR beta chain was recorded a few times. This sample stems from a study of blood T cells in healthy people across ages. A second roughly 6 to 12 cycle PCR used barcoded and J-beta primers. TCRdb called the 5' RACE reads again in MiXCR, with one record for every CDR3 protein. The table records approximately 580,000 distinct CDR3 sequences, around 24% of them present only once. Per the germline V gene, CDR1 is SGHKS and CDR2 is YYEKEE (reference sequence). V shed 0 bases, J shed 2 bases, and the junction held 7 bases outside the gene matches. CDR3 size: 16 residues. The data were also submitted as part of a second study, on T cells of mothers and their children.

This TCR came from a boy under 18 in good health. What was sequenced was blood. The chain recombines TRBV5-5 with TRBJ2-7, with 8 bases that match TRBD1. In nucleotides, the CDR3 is TGTGCCAGCAGCTTGGTACGACAGGGGAGGACCTACGAGCAGTACTTC. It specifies CASSLVRQGRTYEQYF. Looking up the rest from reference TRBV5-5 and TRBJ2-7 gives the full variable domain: DAGVTQSPTHLIKTRGQQVTLRCSPISGHKSVSWYQQVLGQGPQFIFQYYEKEERGRGNFPDRFSARQFPNYSSELNVNALLLGDSALYLCASSLVRQGRTYEQYFGPGTRLTVT.